This TCR beta chain was sequenced in a study of cytomegalovirus exposure and HLA in healthy donors. Amplification used 60 Vbeta primers and 13 Jbeta primers. The assay was immunoSEQ multiplex PCR, and TCRdb's table has in-frame clones only and misses some. The sample includes 55,000 to 80,000 clones, around four fifths seen only once; the top ten take approximately 9.7%. CDR3 length equals 20 residues. Unmatched junction bases numbered 12, after V lost 1 base and J lost 0 bases. CDR1 MDHEN and CDR2 SYDVKM come from the germline V gene. This chain joins TRBV28 and TRBJ2-1; 10 bases are a match to TRBD2. The receptor comes from a man between 40 and 49 years old in good health and CMV-seronegative. Material: PBMCs. The DNA of the CDR3 is TGTGCCAGCAGTTTATTATCTGGACTAGCGGAATTGAGCTCCTACAATGAGCAGTTCTTC. Translating gives CASSLLSGLAELSSYNEQFF.